Listed below are T cell receptor beta chains from one sample, sequenced in a study of spatial heterogeneity in lung cancer. TCRdb reprocessed the 5' RACE reads via MiXCR and lists one record per CDR3 protein. This table has tens of thousands of distinct CDR3 sequences, around 7% appearing once. Sequencing used PBMCs, obtained at surgery. Every receptor here comes from a female donor with early-stage non-small cell lung cancer. CDR3s include the opening cysteine and the closing phenylalanine or tryptophan. D genes are given only for firm matches. Expanded clones get a size class; other rows say once, few or many, or leave the size out.

v_gene	abundance	j_gene	d_gene	CDR3nt	CDR3aa
TRBV7-2	many	TRBJ2-1	.	TGTGCCAGCAGCTTGGACAGTACCTACAATGAGCAGTTCTTC	CASSLDSTYNEQFF
TRBV11-2	.	TRBJ2-1	.	TGTGCCAGCAGCTTCTCCGGCGGCGAGCAGTTCTTC	CASSFSGGEQFF
TRBV9	many	TRBJ1-2	.	TGTGCCAGCAGCGGGGAGCCTTATAACTATGGCTACACCTTC	CASSGEPYNYGYTF
TRBV7-3	many	TRBJ2-1	.	TGTGCCAGCAGCACCCGTTCTCGGGGTAATGAGCAGTTCTTC	CASSTRSRGNEQFF
TRBV7-9	many	TRBJ2-3	TRBD1	TGTGCCAGCAGCTTAATTCCGGGACAGGGTGGAGATACGCAGTATTTT	CASSLIPGQGGDTQYF
TRBV5-4	many	TRBJ2-2	.	TGTGCCAGCAGCTTGGTTAACACCGGGGAGCTGTTTTTT	CASSLVNTGELFF
TRBV10-3	many	TRBJ2-3	.	TGTGCCATCAGCGTTGCGGGCCGCACAGATACGCAGTATTTT	CAISVAGRTDTQYF
TRBV21-1	many	TRBJ2-5	.	TGTGCCAGCAGCAAAAAAGGGAAGATTGTTCAAGAGACCCAGTACTTC	CASSKKGKIVQETQYF
TRBV5-1	.	TRBJ2-1	.	TGCGCCAGCAGCTTTTTCCCCCTCGGGTCAGGGGACAATGAGCAGTTCTTC	CASSFFPLGSGDNEQFF
TRBV5-1	many	TRBJ1-4	TRBD1	TGCGCCAGCAGCCAGGGACAGCTAAATGAAAAACTGTTTTTT	CASSQGQLNEKLFF
TRBV28	many	TRBJ1-2	.	TGTGCCAGCGGAGGGGGTTTCGGCTACACCTTC	CASGGGFGYTF
TRBV6-1	.	TRBJ2-6	.	TGTGCCAGCAACCCTGTTGTGGGCAGGGTCTCTGGGACCAACGTCCTGACTTTC	CASNPVVGRVSGTNVLTF
TRBV10-3	many	TRBJ2-7	TRBD1	TGTGCCATCCGGGGACAGGGGGACATTTACGAGCAGTACTTC	CAIRGQGDIYEQYF
TRBV4-3	many	TRBJ2-1	TRBD2	TGCGCCAGCAGCCCCGTGACTAGCGGGGGGAATGAGCAGTTCTTC	CASSPVTSGGNEQFF
TRBV19	many	TRBJ2-3	.	TGTGCCAGTAGTCGTCGACCGCAGGAAGATACGCAGTATTTT	CASSRRPQEDTQYF
TRBV5-6	few	TRBJ2-3	.	TGTGCCAGCAGCTTGGAGGGTCGGGGGGCCCTAACCACAGATACGCAGTATTTT	CASSLEGRGALTTDTQYF
TRBV6-6	.	TRBJ2-2	TRBD2	TGTGCCAGCAGTTACCCCGGGGGGGGGACCGGGGAGCTGTTTTTT	CASSYPGGGTGELFF
TRBV20-1	few	TRBJ2-1	.	TGCAGTGCTCGCAAATGGGGGAATAATGAGCAGTTCTTC	CSARKWGNNEQFF
TRBV6-6	few	TRBJ2-3	.	TGTGCCAGCAGTCTGGGGGGGGCAGGAGATACGCAGTATTTT	CASSLGGAGDTQYF
TRBV5-1	.	TRBJ2-7	.	TGCGCCAGCAGCCCCCCAACAAGCTACGAGCAGTACTTC	CASSPPTSYEQYF
TRBV7-9	.	TRBJ1-6	.	TGTGCCAGCAGCTACCAGGGGTTCCAATCACCCCTCCACTTT	CASSYQGFQSPLHF
TRBV11-2	many	TRBJ2-3	TRBD1	TGTGCCAGCAGCTTAGGAGCCCAACAGGGGGCAGATACGCAGTATTTT	CASSLGAQQGADTQYF
TRBV18	many	TRBJ2-1	TRBD2	TGTGCCAGCTCCCAAACTAGCGGGGGCCGTACAAATGAGCAGTTCTTC	CASSQTSGGRTNEQFF
TRBV7-9	.	TRBJ2-2	.	TGTGCCAGCGTCTTAGCGGTGAACACCGGGGAGCTGTTTTTT	CASVLAVNTGELFF
TRBV19	few	TRBJ1-5	.	TGTGCCAGTGGGGCGTCGGTTCAGCCCCAGCATTTT	CASGASVQPQHF
TRBV20-1	few	TRBJ1-2	.	TGCAGTGCTAGAGAGTTAAAATCTATGGGGGGCTACACCTTC	CSARELKSMGGYTF
TRBV28	few	TRBJ1-1	.	TGTGCCAGCAGCGAACGGGCTGAACTGGCTGAAGCTTTCTTT	CASSERAELAEAFF
TRBV20-1	many	TRBJ2-1	TRBD2	TGCAGTGCTAGAGTGAAAGCGGGGAGCTCCTACAATGAGCAGTTCTTC	CSARVKAGSSYNEQFF
TRBV20-1	few	TRBJ2-1	.	TGCAGTGCTGGATTGCGGAGCTCCTACAATGAGCAGTTCTTC	CSAGLRSSYNEQFF
TRBV6-1	many	TRBJ2-3	TRBD1	TGTGCCAGCAGTTCCTCCGGGACAGGGACAGATACGCAGTATTTT	CASSSSGTGTDTQYF
TRBV24-1	few	TRBJ2-7	.	TGTGCCACCAGTGCGGGGTACGAGCAGTACTTC	CATSAGYEQYF
TRBV5-1	many	TRBJ2-1	TRBD1	TGCGCCAGCAGGGGACAGGCGCCCTACAATGAGCAGTTCTTC	CASRGQAPYNEQFF
TRBV29-1	many	TRBJ2-1	.	TGCAGCGTTTCCTTGGCGGGGAGCTACAATGAGCAGTTCTTC	CSVSLAGSYNEQFF
TRBV20-1	.	TRBJ1-2	TRBD1	TGCAGTGCTAGATCTTCGGACAGGGGTCTATTAGCGGATGGCTACACCTTC	CSARSSDRGLLADGYTF
TRBV7-9	many	TRBJ1-2	.	TGTGCCAGCAGCCCCCACGCTTCAATCTTCACCTTC	CASSPHASIFTF
TRBV4-2	many	TRBJ2-3	TRBD2	TGTGCCAGCAGCCGTAGGACTAGCGGGGCTTTCAGCACAGATACGCAGTATTTT	CASSRRTSGAFSTDTQYF
TRBV5-6	many	TRBJ2-1	.	TGTGCCAGCACCGTCTGGAGCAATGAGCAGTTCTTC	CASTVWSNEQFF
TRBV11-1	few	TRBJ2-3	.	TGTGCCAGCAGCTACTCTATTTTCACAGATACGCAGTATTTT	CASSYSIFTDTQYF
TRBV20-1	few	TRBJ2-5	TRBD2	TGCAGTGCTAGTCTTAGCGGGGGGGGAGAGACCCAGTACTTC	CSASLSGGGETQYF
TRBV4-1	many	TRBJ2-1	.	TGCGCCAGCAGCCAAGGCCGCCTGCGGACTACCTACAATGAGCAGTTCTTC	CASSQGRLRTTYNEQFF
TRBV18	many	TRBJ1-2	.	TGTGCCAGCGTCCCCCTACAGGAAAACTATGGCTACACCTTC	CASVPLQENYGYTF
TRBV7-9	.	TRBJ2-3	TRBD2	TGTGCCAGCAGCTGGCTAGCGGGGGTTACAGATACGCAGTATTTT	CASSWLAGVTDTQYF